This T cell receptor beta chain is from a study of cytomegalovirus exposure and HLA in healthy donors. In the study overall: A prior analysis found 117 million unique TCR beta sequences from around 200 million T cells.

The study ran its PCR with 60 Vbeta and 13 Jbeta primers. In the study's own analysis: Unique TCR beta chains numbered about 79 million in a later analysis, with about 11 million shared. Clones were sequenced by immunoSEQ multiplex PCR, and TCRdb holds only the in-frame ones, with some missing. The V and J calls and clone size are taken from that table; D and trimming were inferred from the DNA. The table records some 250,000 clones, around 80% of them present only once. This clone turned up a few times. Trimming took 2 bases from V and 4 from J, leaving 8 bases between them. This CDR3 is 13 amino acids long. In germline, CDR1 is SNHLY, CDR2 FYNNEI.

The sequenced sample consisted of PBMCs. The TCR originated in a woman in her sixties in good health and CMV-seropositive. The chain joins TRBV2 to TRBJ1-1; D ambiguous. DNA for the CDR3: TGTGCCAGCAGTGAATTCGGTAGCACTGAAGCTTTCTTT. This sequence encodes CASSEFGSTEAFF.